These 18 T cell receptor beta chains were sequenced from one sample in a study of T cells in Graves' hyperthyroidism and ophthalmopathy. Researchers took RNA transcripts and amplified the TCR beta CDR3 regions from them. Using the HTBI primer set, a first-round RT-PCR was run on the TCR CDR3. In TCRdb, the multiplex PCR reads were re-called with MiXCR into one record per CDR3 protein. The repertoire has a few hundred thousand distinct CDR3 sequences, roughly 22% of them found once; the top ten carry about 49%. Sequenced material: blood. These receptors were collected from a woman in her 70s with Graves' ophthalmopathy.

J is TRBJ2-7 and V is TRBV10-2; D may match TRBD1 or TRBD2 (5 bases each). Trimming took off 4 bases at V and 1 base at J, with 8 bases between the two ends. The CDR3 length is 13 residues. Germline lookup yields CDR1 WSHSY and CDR2 SAAADI. The CDR3 sequence is CASSAGRSYEQYF. The CDR3 bases are TGCGCCAGCAGTGCAGGGAGATCCTACGAGCAGTACTTC.

This clonotype was seen repeatedly, ten times or more. The rearrangement uses TRBV12-3 or TRBV12-4 and TRBJ1-4; no clear D. Trimming cost V 5 bases and J 3 bases, with 19 bases left between them. The CDR3 is 17 amino acids. The CDR3 loop reads CASSARPAGRSNEKLFF. The CDR3 nucleotides are TGTGCCAGCAGTGCCCGCCCCGCTGGACGGTCTAATGAAAAACTGTTTTTT.

This clonotype was observed a handful of times. As DNA, the CDR3 is TGTGCCAGCTCACCCTACCGCGGGACAGGATTTGAAGCTTTCTTT. Protein: CASSPYRGTGFEAFF. The chain is built from TRBV18 and TRBJ1-1; 8 bases are shared with TRBD1. Per the germline V gene, CDR1 is KGHSH and CDR2 is LQKENI. There are 15 residues in the CDR3. After removal of 3 bases from V and 7 bases from J, the junction contained 10 bases not matched to a gene. Together with reference TRBV18 and TRBJ1-1, the CDR3 gives the full variable domain: NAGVMQNPRHLVRRRGQEARLRCSPMKGHSHVYWYRQLPEEGLKFMVYLQKENIIDESGMPKERFSAEFPKEGPSILRIQQVVRGDSAAYFCASSPYRGTGFEAFFGQGTRLTVV.

This clonotype was picked up a small number of times. This rearrangement joins TRBV5-4 to TRBJ2-7; 13 nucleotides agree with TRBD2. The CDR3 is made up of 16 amino acids. V dropped 0 bases and J dropped 8; count of bases not matched to a gene: 8. CDR1 and CDR2 from the germline V gene are SGHNT and YYREEE (reference sequence). CDR3 bases: TGTGCCAGCAGCTTGGGGACTAGCGGGAGTGAGGGGAAGCAGTACTTC. Its protein product is CASSLGTSGSEGKQYF.

This clonotype came up many times. The chain uses TRBV2 and TRBJ2-1; D gene ambiguous. The V gene lost 5 bases and the J gene lost 5 bases, with 19 bases spanning the gap. Germline V lookup: CDR1 SNHLY, CDR2 FYNNEI. This CDR3 has 16 residues. This CDR3 is CASSKRLSPSNNEQFF. The CDR3 region has the DNA TGTGCCAGCAGTAAACGACTTTCGCCGAGCAACAATGAGCAGTTCTTC.

In this sample, this clonotype turned up many times. V and J are TRBV27 and TRBJ2-1, with D uncertain. This CDR3 has 15 residues. V lost 6 bases and J lost 0, with 12 bases in between. Looked up from germline, CDR1 is MNHEY and CDR2 is SMNVEV (reference sequence). CDR3 sequence: CASSPPCSSYNEQFF. The CDR3 nucleotides read TGTGCCAGCAGCCCCCCCTGCAGCTCCTACAATGAGCAGTTCTTC.

This clonotype was counted ten times or more. The chain is built from TRBV3-1 and TRBJ2-4; D possibly uses TRBD1 or TRBD2 (5 bases each). The V end was cut by 5 bases, the J end by 1 base, with 9 bases between. CDR3 length: 14 amino acids. Germline lookup yields CDR1 LGHDT and CDR2 YNNKEL (reference sequence). In DNA form, the CDR3 reads TGTGCCAGCAGCAGAGGGGTCGCCAAAAACATTCAGTACTTC. Its translation is CASSRGVAKNIQYF.

The V gene is TRBV20-1, the J gene TRBJ2-7; a weak D match, TRBD2 (6 bases). CDR1 DFQATT and CDR2 SNEGSKA come from the germline V gene (reference sequence). Trimming left V 1 base short and J 7 bases short, with 20 bases between. The CDR3 runs to 15 residues. The CDR3 DNA reads as TGCAGTGCTAGAGCCCTTAGCGGCACCCCTGGGGAGCAGTACTTC. This translates into CSARALSGTPGEQYF.

The chain carries TRBV7-9 and TRBJ2-3; D gene unclear. Germline V gives CDR1 SEHNR, CDR2 FQNEAQ (reference sequence). The CDR3 runs 14 residues. Deletions cut 1 base from V and 1 base from J, with 6 bases between. The CDR3 nucleotides read TGTGCCAGCAGCTTAGTGAAAGGCACAGATACGCAGTATTTT. It translates to CASSLVKGTDTQYF. Based on the CDR3 plus reference TRBV7-9 and TRBJ2-3, the full variable domain is DTGVSQNPRHKITKRGQNVTFRCDPISEHNRLYWYRQTLGQGPEFLTYFQNEAQLEKSRLLSDRFSAERPKGSFSTLEIQRTEQGDSAMYLCASSLVKGTDTQYFGPGTRLTVL.

Only a few counts were recorded for this clonotype. J is TRBJ2-1 and V is TRBV2, with 10 nucleotides matching TRBD2. The length of the CDR3 is 17 residues. Germline V gives CDR1 SNHLY, CDR2 FYNNEI. The V segment lost 6 bases and the J segment 6 bases; nucleotides outside the gene matches: 14. CDR3 in amino acids: CASSHPLSGRASNEQFF. DNA for the CDR3: TGTGCCAGCAGCCATCCATTAAGCGGGAGGGCTTCCAATGAGCAGTTCTTC.

The gene calls are TRBV7-8 and TRBJ2-7; 8 positions agree with TRBD2. CDR1 SGHVS and CDR2 FQNEAQ come from the germline V gene. The CDR3 length is 17 residues. Trimming at V came to 3 bases and at J to 5 bases, leaving 15 bases not matched to a gene. Written as DNA, the CDR3 is TGTGCCAGCAGCTTCGTGCTCGGCGGGAGGAGTCGGGACGAGCAGTACTTC. Translated, it gives CASSFVLGGRSRDEQYF.

This clonotype was counted only a few times. The rearrangement links TRBV6-1 to TRBJ1-5; D is undetermined. CDR1 is MNHNS and CDR2 is SASEGT in the germline V gene. V was cut by 3 bases and J by 5 bases, with 11 bases left in between. The CDR3 contains 14 residues. This chain's CDR3 is CASSDGGPHQPQHF. As DNA, the CDR3 is TGTGCCAGCAGTGATGGAGGTCCTCATCAGCCCCAGCATTTT.

The chain is built from TRBV5-1 and TRBJ2-2; no clear D. The CDR3 covers 15 residues. Trimming cost V 4 bases and J 1 base, with 11 bases left between them. Germline-derived CDR1 and CDR2 are SGHRS and YFSETQ. The CDR3 reads CASSIDILNTGELFF. CDR3 nucleotide sequence: TGCGCCAGCAGCATAGATATCTTGAACACCGGGGAGCTGTTTTTT. The full variable domain, its missing parts supplied by reference TRBV5-1 and TRBJ2-2, is KAGVTQTPRYLIKTRGQQVTLSCSPISGHRSVSWYQQTPGQGLQFLFEYFSETQRNKGNFPGRFSGRQFSNSRSEMNVSTLELGDSALYLCASSIDILNTGELFFGEGSRLTVL.

This clonotype showed up many times. The CDR3 region is CAISLDRGYGYTF. CDR3 DNA sequence: TGTGCCATCAGTTTGGACAGGGGATATGGCTACACCTTC. The rearrangement links TRBV10-3 to TRBJ1-2, with 9 positions matching TRBD1. The CDR3 covers 13 residues. The germline V gene encodes CDR1 ENHRY and CDR2 SYGVKD. Germline trimming cut 5 bases from V and 5 bases from J; bases unmatched to any gene: 3.

Ten or more counts support this clonotype. The chain recombines TRBV12-3 or TRBV12-4 with TRBJ2-7, with 15 bases that match TRBD2. The CDR3 loop spans 15 amino acids. Unmatched junction bases numbered 1, after V lost 3 bases and J lost 4 bases. For the CDR3, the DNA is TGTGCCAGCAGTTTTGGGACTAGCGGGAGGTACGAGCAGTACTTC. As protein: CASSFGTSGRYEQYF.

In regard to this clonotype: The junction departs from germline at one end; a sequencing error may be responsible. The genes are TRBV3-1 and TRBJ2-1; unclear D gene. Germline-derived CDR1 and CDR2 are LGHDT and YNNKEL (reference sequence). The CDR3 has 12 amino acids. In nucleotides, the CDR3 is TGTGCCAGCAGCCAAGTTGGTAATGAGCAGCTCTTC. Protein: CASSQVGNEQLF.

The chain recombines TRBV9 with TRBJ2-7, with 9 bases matching TRBD2. The CDR3 loop spans 14 amino acids. After removal of 0 bases from V and 2 bases from J, the junction contained 0 bases not matched to a gene. CDR1 is SGDLS and CDR2 is YYNGEE in the germline V gene. The CDR3 DNA follows: TGTGCCAGCAGCGTAGTAGCGGGGGCCTACGAGCAGTACTTC. It is translated as CASSVVAGAYEQYF.

The V and J genes are TRBV7-3 and TRBJ2-5; 7 bases map to TRBD2. After removal of 8 bases from V and 6 bases from J, the junction contained 9 bases not matched to a gene. CDR3 length equals 13 residues. Germline lookup yields CDR1 SGHTA and CDR2 FQGTGA. The CDR3 bases are TGTGCCAGCTCGGCGGGAGCACTGCAGACCCAGTACTTC. It encodes CASSAGALQTQYF.